The following is a TCR beta chain sequence with its context. Its antigen is unknown. This CDR3 has 15 residues. Germline CDR1 SGHVS, CDR2 FNYEAQ. The data were obtained in a study of CXCR3-negative and CXCR3-positive naive CD8 T cells. Study-level background: Per-library TRB read counts averaged about 1.5 +/- 0.3 million, adding up to some 130 million in total. Study-wide results and limits: Diversity was high in both naive subsets and much lower in memory cells. CXCR3-negative naive cells had less hydrophobic TRB CDR3s than did CXCR3-positive naive cells.

TRB cDNA was prepared as libraries by UMI-labeled 5' RACE. TCRdb reprocessed the 5' RACE reads, with one entry per CDR3 protein and no DNA. The specimen's table records roughly 110,000 distinct CDR3 sequences. Every CD8+ T cell subset underwent triplicate sorting at some 280,000 cells apiece. The CD45RO-CCR7+CD27+CD95- phenotype denoted naive CD8+ T cells. This receptor was obtained from a human donor in good health. Some clones in this sample may be carry-over from other donors' samples. The sequenced sample was naive CXCR3+ CD8+ T cells from blood. Stated subset: CD45RO-CCR7+CD27+CD95- naive CD8+ T cells expressing CXCR3 (TNR3+). The rearrangement uses TRBV7-6 and TRBJ2-7; TCRdb selects TRBD1, and the lack of DNA leaves this call unchecked. CDR3 protein: CASSPRTGMEFEQYF.